These 15 T cell receptor beta chains originate from one sample sequenced in a study of T cells in Graves' hyperthyroidism and ophthalmopathy. Amplification yielded TCR beta CDR3 regions, with RNA transcripts as the source. HTBI primers drove first-round RT-PCR of the TCR CDR3. TCRdb re-called the multiplex PCR reads through MiXCR, storing one row per CDR3 protein. The repertoire holds approximately 620,000 distinct CDR3 sequences, with approximately 14% as singletons. Sequenced: blood. Every receptor here comes from a woman aged 30 to 39 with Graves' hyperthyroidism that later progressed to Graves' ophthalmopathy.

At least ten counts were recorded for this clonotype. This sequence joins TRBV28 and TRBJ2-3; 10 bases map to TRBD1. In germline, CDR1 is MDHEN, CDR2 SYDVKM. The CDR3 loop spans 16 amino acids. J was trimmed by 6 bases and V by 6 bases; bases with no gene match: 12. The CDR3 DNA sequence: TGTGCCAGCAGCAGCGGGACAGGGGCAAGTTTGGATACGCAGTATTTT. It translates to CASSSGTGASLDTQYF.

This clonotype was counted ten times or more. V and J are TRBV5-1 and TRBJ2-1; 8 positions agree with TRBD2. V gave up 0 bases and J gave up 7 bases; unmatched junction bases: 0. This CDR3 is built from 13 residues. Germline lookup yields CDR1 SGHRS and CDR2 YFSETQ. CDR3 nucleotides: TGCGCCAGCAGCTTGGGACTAGCGAATGAGCAGTTCTTC. It codes for CASSLGLANEQFF.

The J gene is TRBJ1-1, the V gene TRBV6-5; no firm D call. The CDR3 runs to 14 residues. Trimming shortened V by 2 bases and J by 4 bases, and 11 bases separated the two germline ends. Germline V gene data show CDR1 as MNHEY and CDR2 as SVGAGI. The CDR3 DNA reads as TGTGCCAGCAGTTACCCCGGGCGGCTCACTGAAGCTTTCTTT. Translating it yields CASSYPGRLTEAFF.

This clonotype was seen a few times. This chain connects TRBV4-1 to TRBJ2-1, with D perhaps TRBD2 (6 bases). CDR3 length: 16 amino acids. The germline V and J ends were trimmed by 0 bases and 0 bases, with 9 bases remaining between them. Germline CDR1 is MGHRA and CDR2 is YSYEKL. The CDR3 loop is CASSQDWRGSYNEQFF. CDR3 nucleotides: TGCGCCAGCAGCCAAGATTGGCGGGGCTCCTACAATGAGCAGTTCTTC.

This clonotype was detected many times. This chain joins TRBV6-5 and TRBJ2-7, with D tentatively TRBD2 (5 bases). CDR1 is MNHEY and CDR2 is SVGAGI in the germline V gene. The CDR3 runs to 16 residues. Trimming took off 2 bases at V and 0 bases at J, with 14 bases between the two ends. CDR3 residues: CASSYTPMGSSYEQYF. Here the CDR3 DNA reads TGTGCCAGCAGTTACACCCCGATGGGGAGCTCCTACGAGCAGTACTTC.

The rearrangement joins TRBV25-1 to TRBJ2-2; 12 bases agree with TRBD2. Trimming at V came to 5 bases and at J to 4 bases, leaving 11 bases not matched to a gene. The CDR3 consists of 18 residues. CDR1 and CDR2 from the germline V gene are MGHDK and SYGVNS. The CDR3 loop reads CASSSFLAGGPGTGELFF. The CDR3 bases are TGTGCCAGCAGTAGTTTCCTAGCGGGAGGGCCGGGCACCGGGGAGCTGTTTTTT.

This clonotype was observed at least ten times. This chain joins TRBV11-2 and TRBJ1-1; 9 bases fit TRBD1. Germline CDR1 reads SGHAT; CDR2 reads FQNNGV. This CDR3 comprises 14 residues. V shed 5 bases and J 1 base; nucleotides not matched to a gene: 2. CDR3 bases: TGTGCCAGCAGCATGACAGGGGGGAACACTGAAGCTTTCTTT. Translating it yields CASSMTGGNTEAFF.

Points on this clonotype: It may be a read error: a sequence one base away is much more abundant. This chain links TRBV29-1 with TRBJ2-7; 7 bases are shared with TRBD1. CDR3 length: 14 residues. Germline loops: CDR1 SQVTM, CDR2 ANQGSEA. The CDR3 here is CSVEMTGNSYEQHF. The CDR3 DNA reads as TGCAGCGTTGAAATGACAGGGAACTCCTACGAGCAGCACTTC.

The chain has TRBV4-3 and TRBJ2-1; 7 bases are shared with TRBD2. Per the germline V gene, CDR1 is LGHNA and CDR2 is YSLEER. J was trimmed by 0 bases and V by 1 base; bases with no gene match: 3. The CDR3 length is 16 residues. The CDR3 is CASSQGAGYSYNEQFF. For the CDR3, the DNA is TGCGCCAGCAGCCAAGGAGCGGGGTACTCCTACAATGAGCAGTTCTTC.

This clonotype occurred many times. The rearrangement uses TRBV20-1 and TRBJ2-3; TRBD2 aligns across 7 bases. This CDR3 spans 16 amino acids. Unmatched junction bases numbered 13, after V lost 5 bases and J lost 2 bases. Looked up from germline, CDR1 is DFQATT and CDR2 is SNEGSKA (reference sequence). CDR3 amino acids: CSAWGGAGTFTDTQYF. Here the CDR3 DNA reads TGCAGTGCTTGGGGAGGGGCAGGAACATTCACAGATACGCAGTATTTT.

About this clonotype: A much larger clone lies a single base off, so this may be a read error. This sequence joins TRBV7-6 and TRBJ1-1, with 9 nucleotides matching TRBD1. The CDR3 is 15 residues long. CDR1 is SGHVS, CDR2 FNYEAQ, per germline. V trimming: 3 bases; J trimming: 4 bases; junction bases outside the gene matches: 6. The CDR3 loop reads CASSLGTGRGTEAFF. The CDR3 nucleotides read TGTGCCAGCAGCTTGGGGACAGGGCGAGGCACTGAAGCTTTCTTT.

Ten or more counts support this clonotype. This chain connects TRBV11-2 to TRBJ2-7; D gene ambiguous. CDR1 and CDR2 (germline): SGHAT, FQNNGV. Trimming left V 1 base short and J 3 bases short, with 10 bases between. CDR3 length: 14 amino acids. DNA for the CDR3: TGTGCCAGCAGCTTAGTGATAAAGGGCTACGAGCAGTACTTC. It yields the protein CASSLVIKGYEQYF.

This clonotype came up many times. The chain links TRBV10-3 to TRBJ2-1; 7 nucleotides match TRBD2. V dropped 2 bases and J dropped 4; count of bases not matched to a gene: 5. The length of the CDR3 is 15 residues. The V gene's germline CDR1 is ENHRY and CDR2 SYGVKD. CDR3 nucleotides: TGTGCCATCAGTGAGAGCGGGGTGGGTTACAATGAGCAGTTCTTC. Its translation is CAISESGVGYNEQFF.

This rearrangement joins TRBV25-1 to TRBJ1-4; TRBD1 agrees at 7 bases. The CDR3 covers 14 residues. Germline assignment: CDR1 MGHDK and CDR2 SYGVNS. V was clipped by 6 bases and J by 4 bases; unmatched bases: 5. CDR3 residues: CASRRQGNNEKLFF. DNA for the CDR3: TGTGCCAGCAGGCGACAGGGCAATAATGAAAAACTGTTTTTT.

Ten or more counts support this clonotype. This chain joins TRBV12-3 or TRBV12-4 and TRBJ1-1; the match to TRBD1 covers 7 bases. J lost 12 bases, V lost 6 bases, and 7 bases had no gene match. The CDR3 totals 11 residues. The CDR3 DNA reads TGTGCCAGCAGCCCGGACAGGTTAACTTTCTTT. Its translation: CASSPDRLTFF.